This entry concerns a single TCR beta chain. Its antigen is undetermined. The data belong to a study of CD8+ T cells in alopecia areata. Study at large: Once tofacitinib had been taken for 6 to 18 months, 6 months off drug followed. Study-wide points: Sharing of TCRs across patients appeared less clear than in mice, possibly for HLA-related reasons.

Reverse transcription of extracted RNA yielded cDNA, which provided the sequencing template. Only in-frame clones appear in the TCRdb table, and some are missing; sequencing was by immunoSEQ multiplex PCR. The sample lists 150,000 to 200,000 clones, 65% to 75% seen once, with roughly 11% in the top ten. Sampling of alopecia areata patients yielded lesional scalp punch biopsies as well as peripheral blood. The sample in question was CD8+ T cells sorted from blood, obtained at week 0. The TCR originated in a human donor with alopecia areata.

The CDR3 region is CSVVNEPGPYEQYF. In DNA, the CDR3 is TGCAGCGTTGTGAACGAGCCGGGGCCCTACGAGCAGTACTTC. V and J are TRBV29-1 and TRBJ2-7; D assignment may be TRBD1 or TRBD2 (5 bases each). Germline values: CDR1 SQVTM, CDR2 ANQGSEA. V lost 4 bases, J lost 2 bases, and 15 bases lay in between. This CDR3 region has 14 residues.